This TCR beta chain was documented in a study of cytotoxic CD8 clonotypes in ibrutinib-treated CLL (dated by TCRdb to about 2021). As for the study more broadly: The cohort included around 16 treatment-naive and ten to eleven relapsed/refractory patients; around 17 were IGHV unmutated. Responses were partial in approximately 24 patients and complete in 2; after median around 66 months follow-up, roughly 15 stayed in remission and approximately twelve progressed. Response samples were obtained after a median of roughly eleven months of treatment, with a range of about 6 to 36 months. An average of 255,043 productive templates and approximately 90,000 productive rearrangements was obtained per sample. Longitudinal samples were available for about 30% of the 86 trial participants. Cryopreserved peripheral blood mononuclear cells were obtained before treatment, at response, and at either sustained remission or disease progression. All remission and progressive disease samples were collected while patients were still receiving ibrutinib. Points the paper makes about the study in general: Baseline clonality was found to be higher than that of age-matched healthy donors and was strongly correlated with circulating CD8+ T-cell counts. Public clonotypes were found to be uncommon and were observed to contract or remain stable during treatment; the increase in clonality was shown to reflect expansion of private clonotypes at ibrutinib response. Sustained-remission and progressing patients did not have matched sampling times, and lymph node repertoires were not examined. At ibrutinib response clonality went up, during sustained remission it held steady, and at progression it dropped back toward baseline.

The goal of deep resolution MiSeq sequencing was a depth between 1 in 1 million and 1 in 200,000 T cells, and coverage averaged 10x per clonotype. The immunoSEQ hsTCRB Kit was used to generate TCR beta libraries. From the authors' description of their analysis: ImmunoSEQ Data Assistant and ImmunoSEQ Analyzer were used for data analysis, and V, D and J genes were assigned according to IMGT definitions. Clonality, which ranges from 0 to 1, was calculated by subtracting the normalized Shannon entropy of productive rearrangement frequencies from one. Only overrepresented clonotypes making up at least 0.05% of each patient's repertoire were included in the public clonotype analysis. Roughly 13 age-matched healthy donor repertoires from immuneACCESS served as clonality controls. Drawn from immuneACCESS, this table holds only the in-frame rearrangements with V and J called that TCRdb kept. Clones are partly lost; checked studies trace under half to an unresolved V gene and leave the rest unexplained. V and J calls and clone size are given by that table; D and trimming were obtained from the DNA. The sample data list tens of thousands of clones, and around 55% of these were observed just once. The ten largest clones capture 20% of the sample.

The time point tag for this specimen amounts to: approximately 25 months on ibrutinib. For TCR beta library preparation, 2 to 2.5 micrograms of genomic DNA were isolated from cryopreserved PBMCs. Longitudinal blood samples from CLL patients on ibrutinib monotherapy were analyzed using high-throughput TCR beta sequencing. Patients were enrolled in a phase 2 open-label single-center ibrutinib monotherapy trial. From V the trimming removes 3 bases and from J it removes 4 bases, while the gene matches leave 4 bases of the junction unaccounted for. The CDR3 has 15 amino acids, counting the end cysteine and phenylalanine. Kept here is only the CDR3 DNA, which spans 45 bases and is read in frame from base 1. The germline V gene sets CDR1 to SGHRS and CDR2 to YFSETQ. In this sample, this clone turned up once. It has no known antigen specificity. Base qualities are missing; no much larger clone stands one base away.

The sample was PBMCs, taken after 24 months of ibrutinib treatment. The chain is made from TRBV5-1 and TRBJ2-1; 10 bases in the junction line up with TRBD1. The sequence was obtained from a human donor with chronic lymphocytic leukemia. The DNA sequence reads TGCGCCAGCAGCTGGAGGGGACAGGGGTACAATGAGCAGTTCTTC. This codes for CASSWRGQGYNEQFF.